Shown below are 27 T cell receptor beta chains from a single sample sequenced in a study of T cell responses to AZD1222 COVID-19 vaccine. TCRdb's table, derived via immunoSEQ multiplex PCR, lists solely in-frame clones and lacks some. The sample lists around 130,000 clones, approximately 93% seen once, with approximately 5.4% in the top ten. The material sequenced was peripheral blood, taken on day 0 of AZD1222 vaccination. The receptors shown here come from an adult in good health.

The chain carries TRBV19 and TRBJ2-7; 10 nucleotides agree with TRBD1. The J segment lost 4 bases and the V segment lost 4 bases, leaving 10 bases of the junction unmatched. The CDR3 covers 16 residues. The germline CDR1 and CDR2 sequences are LNHDA and SQIVND (reference sequence). The CDR3 is CASSKPGQGSSYEQYF. In nucleotides, the CDR3 is TGTGCCAGTAGTAAACCGGGACAGGGGTCCTCTTACGAGCAGTACTTC.

J is TRBJ1-3 and V is TRBV5-4; unclear D gene. The CDR3 loop spans 13 amino acids. Germline assignment: CDR1 SGHNT and CDR2 YYREEE (reference sequence). The V gene lost 0 bases and the J gene lost 4 bases, with 5 bases spanning the gap. The chain's CDR3 is CASSLVGGNTIYF. In nucleotides, the CDR3 is TGTGCCAGCAGCTTGGTCGGCGGAAACACCATATATTTT.

The chain joins TRBV6-5 to TRBJ2-7; 11 bases align to TRBD1. J lost 6 bases, V lost 0 bases, and 4 bases had no gene match. This CDR3 contains 15 residues. The germline gives CDR1 MNHEY, CDR2 SVGAGI. CDR3 loop: CASSYSGTGGGEQYF. The DNA of the CDR3 is TGTGCCAGCAGTTACTCAGGGACAGGGGGTGGCGAGCAGTACTTC.

The chain combines TRBV19 with TRBJ1-4; weak D call: TRBD1 (5 bases). With 9 bases removed from V and 7 bases from J, the gap between germline ends came to 15 bases. Germline V lookup: CDR1 LNHDA, CDR2 SQIVND (reference sequence). The CDR3 is 13 residues long. CDR3 loop: CASSLQGGEKLFF. The DNA of the CDR3 is TGTGCCAGCTCCCTGCAGGGAGGTGAAAAACTGTTTTTT.

Details on this clone: The identical CDR3 is also encoded by other nucleotide sequences in the sample. The chain uses TRBV9 and TRBJ2-2; TRBD1 might be the D (6 bases). Germline V gives CDR1 SGDLS, CDR2 YYNGEE. V was shortened by 0 bases and J by 4 bases, with 7 bases between the two germline ends. The CDR3 length is 14 residues. In DNA, the CDR3 is TGTGCCAGCAGCGTAGGAGGGGGCACCGGGGAGCTGTTTTTT. Translating it yields CASSVGGGTGELFF.

The CDR3 DNA sequence: TGTGCCAGTAGAGGGGGGAGGAACTATGGCTACACCTTC. It codes for CASRGGRNYGYTF. The rearrangement links TRBV19 to TRBJ1-2, with a possible D match to TRBD1 (6 bases). Trimming pared 6 bases from V and 2 bases from J, leaving 10 bases between. The CDR3 length is 13 residues. The germline gives CDR1 LNHDA, CDR2 SQIVND (reference sequence).

The genes are TRBV29-1 and TRBJ1-2; D may be TRBD1 (5 bases). Germline V gene lookup returns CDR1 SQVTM and CDR2 ANQGSEA. V was clipped by 1 base and J by 7 bases, with 16 bases between them. The CDR3 is 14 amino acids. Written as DNA, the CDR3 is TGCAGCGTTGAAGGGGGACCCACCGCGGGTGGCTACACCTTC. This codes for CSVEGGPTAGGYTF.

This chain connects TRBV30 to TRBJ2-3, with a possible D match to TRBD2 (5 bases). Deletions cut 1 base from V and 0 bases from J, with 8 bases between. Germline-derived CDR1 and CDR2 are GTSNPN and SVGIG (reference sequence). CDR3 size: 14 residues. The DNA of the CDR3 is TGTGCCTGGAGTGCCGACTACAGCACAGATACGCAGTATTTT. Translating gives CAWSADYSTDTQYF.

This sequence joins TRBV28 and TRBJ1-5; no clear D gene. This CDR3 comprises 11 residues. The germline V gene encodes CDR1 MDHEN and CDR2 SYDVKM. Trimming pared 10 bases from V and 7 bases from J, leaving 11 bases between. CDR3: CATGDRQPQHF. DNA for the CDR3: TGTGCCACCGGCGACCGCCAGCCCCAGCATTTT.

The rearrangement links TRBV14 to TRBJ1-1; D remains unclear. The germline CDR1 and CDR2 sequences are SGHDN and FVKESK. This CDR3 comprises 11 residues. Between the trimmed V and J ends, which lost 3 bases and 11 bases, there was a span of 10 bases. Here the CDR3 reads CASSHGPRAFF. The CDR3 nucleotides read TGTGCCAGCAGCCACGGACCGCGGGCTTTCTTT.

The rearrangement links TRBV30 to TRBJ2-7; 7 bases line up with TRBD2. The CDR3 runs to 14 residues. J lost 3 bases, V lost 1 base, and 6 bases had no gene match. Germline V gene lookup returns CDR1 GTSNPN and CDR2 SVGIG (reference sequence). CDR3 bases: TGTGCCTGGAGTGGGGGGGGGAGTCTCTACGAGCAGTACTTC. Translating it yields CAWSGGGSLYEQYF.

The V gene is TRBV27, the J gene TRBJ2-1; tentatively, D is TRBD2 (6 bases). Trimming took 2 bases from V and 0 from J, leaving 8 bases between them. The CDR3 runs to 15 residues. CDR1 and CDR2 from the germline V gene are MNHEY and SMNVEV (reference sequence). The CDR3 bases are TGTGCCAGCAGTTTAGGGGGGAGCTCCTACAATGAGCAGTTCTTC. It specifies CASSLGGSSYNEQFF.

The J gene is TRBJ2-7, the V gene TRBV19; D perhaps matches TRBD1 (6 bases). The CDR3 runs 13 residues. Germline CDR1 reads LNHDA; CDR2 reads SQIVND (reference sequence). The V end lost 4 bases, the J end lost 5 bases, and 12 bases lay between the germline ends. For the CDR3, the DNA is TGTGCCAGTAGTAGGGGGCAGAACAACGAGCAGTACTTC. Amino acids: CASSRGQNNEQYF.

The chain employs TRBV7-2 and TRBJ1-2; 7 nucleotides align to TRBD1. The CDR3 loop spans 15 amino acids. Germline trimming cut 1 base from V and 4 bases from J; bases unmatched to any gene: 6. CDR1 is SGHTA and CDR2 is FQGNSA in the germline V gene. CDR3 residues: CASSLVGTDGYGYTF. The CDR3 nucleotides read TGTGCCAGCAGCTTAGTTGGGACAGATGGCTATGGCTACACCTTC.

This chain links TRBV4-1 with TRBJ1-1; possibly TRBD1 for D (6 bases). V lost 4 bases and J 2 bases, leaving 14 bases between the germline ends. The CDR3 extends over 15 amino acids. Germline V lookup: CDR1 MGHRA, CDR2 YSYEKL. The CDR3 DNA reads as TGCGCCAGCAGCCTCGGGGGGGGCATAAACACTGAAGCTTTCTTT. Its translation: CASSLGGGINTEAFF.

This clone was found a few times. The V and J genes are TRBV6-2 or TRBV6-3 and TRBJ1-4; the D gene is possibly TRBD1 (5 bases). Germline V gives CDR1 MNHEY, CDR2 SVGEGT. This CDR3 is 17 amino acids long. Trimming removed 2 bases at V and 0 bases at J, with 13 bases between. The CDR3 coding sequence is TGTGCCAGCAGTTACCAGGGCAGATCATCAACTAATGAAAAACTGTTTTTT. As protein: CASSYQGRSSTNEKLFF.

This sequence joins TRBV24-1 and TRBJ2-1; D ambiguous. The CDR3 has 12 amino acids. V gave up 0 bases and J gave up 8 bases, with 4 bases separating them. Germline values: CDR1 KGHDR, CDR2 SFDVKD. The CDR3 sequence is CATSDLGYEQFF. The CDR3 bases are TGTGCCACCAGTGATTTGGGCTATGAGCAGTTCTTC.

This clone was counted only a few times. This chain joins TRBV28 and TRBJ2-1; tentatively, D is TRBD2 (5 bases). The V and J ends lost 0 bases and 0 bases respectively, with 9 bases between them. Germline-derived CDR1 and CDR2 are MDHEN and SYDVKM. The CDR3 sequence is 16 residues long. CDR3 bases: TGTGCCAGCAGTTTATGGTCGGGGAGCTCCTACAATGAGCAGTTCTTC. This translates into CASSLWSGSSYNEQFF.

V gene TRBV11-3 combines with J gene TRBJ2-3; 9 positions agree with TRBD1. CDR1 is SGHNT and CDR2 is YENEEA in the germline V gene. V was pared by 5 bases and J by 3 bases, with 9 bases of the junction left unmatched. CDR3 length: 16 residues. CDR3 amino acids: CASSPGTGSRTDTQYF. In DNA form, the CDR3 reads TGTGCCAGCAGCCCGGGGACAGGGAGCCGAACAGATACGCAGTATTTT. Drawing the rest from reference TRBV11-3 and TRBJ2-3, the complete variable domain is EAGVVQSPRYKIIEKKQPVAFWCNPISGHNTLYWYLQNLGQGPELLIRYENEEAVDDSQLPKDRFSAERLKGVDSTLKIQPAELGDSAVYLCASSPGTGSRTDTQYFGPGTRLTVL.

The chain carries TRBV3-1 (or the pseudogene TRBV3-2) and TRBJ2-5; no reliable D call. There are 17 residues in the CDR3. Germline V gives CDR1 LGHDT, CDR2 YNNKEL (reference sequence). V was pared by 5 bases and J by 2 bases, with 21 bases between. In DNA form, the CDR3 reads TGTGCCAGCAGCACCCAGTGGATCGGAGAGAGTCAAGAGACCCAGTACTTC. Encoded protein: CASSTQWIGESQETQYF.

The rearrangement links TRBV9 to TRBJ2-7; 7 bases map to TRBD1. This CDR3 comprises 14 residues. CDR1 is SGDLS, CDR2 YYNGEE, per germline. V shed 5 bases and J 0 bases; nucleotides not matched to a gene: 5. The CDR3 DNA reads as TGTGCCAGCAGGTGGACAGGCATCTCCTACGAGCAGTACTTC. This translates into CASRWTGISYEQYF. Filled out from reference TRBV9 and TRBJ2-7, the complete variable domain reads DSGVTQTPKHLITATGQRVTLRCSPRSGDLSVYWYQQSLDQGLQFLIQYYNGEERAKGNILERFSAQQFPDLHSELNLSSLELGDSALYFCASRWTGISYEQYFGPGTRLTVT.

The V call is TRBV5-1, the J call TRBJ2-1; D possibly corresponds to TRBD2 (6 bases). The CDR3 runs to 16 residues. Trimming took off 4 bases at V and 2 bases at J, with 16 bases between the two ends. The germline gives CDR1 SGHRS, CDR2 YFSETQ. CDR3 sequence: CASSRGGLPAYNEQFF. The CDR3 nucleotides read TGCGCCAGCAGCCGGGGTGGACTACCCGCCTACAATGAGCAGTTCTTC.

The table lists this clone with a count of one. This chain links TRBV10-3 with TRBJ1-4; 8 bases agree with TRBD1. The length of the CDR3 is 13 residues. Germline V gene data show CDR1 as ENHRY and CDR2 as SYGVKD. Trimming took 11 bases from V and 7 from J; bases not matched to a gene: 9. The CDR3 protein is CAAATGEGEKLFF. CDR3 nucleotide sequence: TGTGCCGCCGCGACAGGGGAGGGTGAAAAACTGTTTTTT.

The chain employs TRBV12-3 or TRBV12-4 and TRBJ1-5; 8 bases are a match to TRBD1. CDR3 size: 13 residues. V dropped 3 bases and J dropped 5; count of bases not matched to a gene: 0. The CDR3 reads CASSFRGHQPQHF. CDR3 DNA sequence: TGTGCCAGCAGTTTCAGGGGGCATCAGCCCCAGCATTTT.

This chain connects TRBV27 to TRBJ1-2; 8 positions agree with TRBD1. CDR1 and CDR2 from the germline V gene are MNHEY and SMNVEV (reference sequence). The V and J ends lost 5 bases and 4 bases, in that order; junction bases with no gene match: 12. The CDR3 covers 16 residues. The DNA of the CDR3 is TGTGCCAGCAGTCTGGGGACAGGCGACCCCGTCTATGGCTACACCTTC. It encodes CASSLGTGDPVYGYTF.

This clone came up once. The CDR3 spells CASSLAGKFGEQFF. The DNA of the CDR3 is TGCGCCAGCAGCTTGGCCGGGAAGTTCGGCGAGCAGTTCTTC. The chain links TRBV5-1 to TRBJ2-1, with a tentative D call TRBD2 (5 bases). Per the germline V gene, CDR1 is SGHRS and CDR2 is YFSETQ. Trimming took off 0 bases at V and 10 bases at J, with 14 bases between the two ends. This CDR3 contains 14 residues.

This rearrangement joins TRBV20-1 to TRBJ1-2; D may be TRBD1 (5 bases). The V gene lost 3 bases and the J gene lost 4 bases, with 12 bases spanning the gap. Germline CDR1 is DFQATT and CDR2 is SNEGSKA (reference sequence). This CDR3 has 13 amino acids. The chain's CDR3 is CSASDQGIYGYTF. For the CDR3, the DNA is TGCAGTGCTAGTGATCAGGGTATCTATGGCTACACCTTC.